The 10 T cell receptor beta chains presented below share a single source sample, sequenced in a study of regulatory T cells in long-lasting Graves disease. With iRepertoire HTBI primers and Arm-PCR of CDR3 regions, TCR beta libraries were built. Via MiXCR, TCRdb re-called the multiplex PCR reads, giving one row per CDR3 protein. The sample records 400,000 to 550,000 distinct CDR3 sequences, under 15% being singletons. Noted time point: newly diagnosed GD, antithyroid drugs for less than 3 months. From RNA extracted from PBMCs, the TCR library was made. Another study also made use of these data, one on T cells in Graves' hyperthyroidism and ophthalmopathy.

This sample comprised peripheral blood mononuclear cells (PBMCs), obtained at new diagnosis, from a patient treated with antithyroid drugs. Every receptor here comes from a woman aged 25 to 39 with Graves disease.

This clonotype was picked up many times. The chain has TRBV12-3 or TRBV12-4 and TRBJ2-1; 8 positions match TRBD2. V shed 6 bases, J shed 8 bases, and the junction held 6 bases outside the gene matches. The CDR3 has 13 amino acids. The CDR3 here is CASRDSGTDEQFF. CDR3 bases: TGTGCCAGCAGGGATAGCGGGACCGATGAGCAGTTCTTC.

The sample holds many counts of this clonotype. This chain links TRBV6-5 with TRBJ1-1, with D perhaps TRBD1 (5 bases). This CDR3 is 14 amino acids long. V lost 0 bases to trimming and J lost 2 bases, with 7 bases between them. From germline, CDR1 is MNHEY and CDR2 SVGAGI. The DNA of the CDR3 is TGTGCCAGCAGTTACTCTGGGGGAAACACTGAAGCTTTCTTT. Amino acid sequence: CASSYSGGNTEAFF.

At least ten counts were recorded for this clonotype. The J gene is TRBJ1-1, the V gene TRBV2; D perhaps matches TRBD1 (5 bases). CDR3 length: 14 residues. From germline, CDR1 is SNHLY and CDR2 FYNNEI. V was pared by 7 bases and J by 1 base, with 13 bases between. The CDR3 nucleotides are TGTGCCAGCAAACCGGGACTCCAGAACACTGAAGCTTTCTTT. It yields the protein CASKPGLQNTEAFF.

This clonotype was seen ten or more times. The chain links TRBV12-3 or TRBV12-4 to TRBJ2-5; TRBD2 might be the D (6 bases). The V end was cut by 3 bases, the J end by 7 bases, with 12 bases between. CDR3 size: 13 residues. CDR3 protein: CASSLRGGGTQYF. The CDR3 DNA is TGTGCCAGCAGTTTGAGGGGAGGAGGGACCCAGTACTTC.

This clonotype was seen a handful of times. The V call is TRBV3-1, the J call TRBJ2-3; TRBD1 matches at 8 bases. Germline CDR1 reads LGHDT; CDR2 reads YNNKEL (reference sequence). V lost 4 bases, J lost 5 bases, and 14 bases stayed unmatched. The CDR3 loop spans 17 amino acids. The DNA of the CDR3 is TGTGCCAGCAGCCGGTTCGACAGGGGTAGGGTGGGAGATACGCAGTATTTT. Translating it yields CASSRFDRGRVGDTQYF.

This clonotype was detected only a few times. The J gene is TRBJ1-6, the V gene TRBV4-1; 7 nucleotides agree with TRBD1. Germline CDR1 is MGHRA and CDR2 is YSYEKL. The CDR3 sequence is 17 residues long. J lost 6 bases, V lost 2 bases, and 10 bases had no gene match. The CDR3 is CASSQTPAGTVNSPLHF. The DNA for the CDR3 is TGCGCCAGCAGCCAAACTCCCGCCGGGACAGTTAATTCACCCCTCCACTTT.

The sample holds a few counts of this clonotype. The CDR3 nucleotides are TGTGCCAGCAGTCGTCTCCGCCGAGACAGGGATAGGGGCTCCTATAATTCACCCCTCCACTTT. Its translation is CASSRLRRDRDRGSYNSPLHF. The chain joins TRBV27 to TRBJ1-6; 7 bases agree with TRBD1. This CDR3 region has 21 residues. Unmatched junction bases numbered 19, after V lost 5 bases and J lost 0 bases. From germline, CDR1 is MNHEY and CDR2 SMNVEV (reference sequence).

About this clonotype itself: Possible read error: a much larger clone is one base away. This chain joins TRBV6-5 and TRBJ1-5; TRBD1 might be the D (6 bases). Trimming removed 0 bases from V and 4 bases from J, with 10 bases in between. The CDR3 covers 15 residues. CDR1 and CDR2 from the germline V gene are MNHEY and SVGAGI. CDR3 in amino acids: CASSYSDSPNQPQHF. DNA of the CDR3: TGTGCCAGCAGTTACTCGGACAGCCCAAATCAGCCCCAGCATTTT.

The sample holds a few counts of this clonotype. Here the CDR3 DNA reads TGTGCCAGCAGCCCCCTGCTTGGGGCCAACGTCCTGACTTTC. Amino acids: CASSPLLGANVLTF. The rearrangement joins TRBV5-4 to TRBJ2-6; unclear D gene. Germline-derived CDR1 and CDR2 are SGHNT and YYREEE (reference sequence). Trimming took off 4 bases at V and 3 bases at J, with 8 bases between the two ends. This CDR3 is 14 amino acids long.

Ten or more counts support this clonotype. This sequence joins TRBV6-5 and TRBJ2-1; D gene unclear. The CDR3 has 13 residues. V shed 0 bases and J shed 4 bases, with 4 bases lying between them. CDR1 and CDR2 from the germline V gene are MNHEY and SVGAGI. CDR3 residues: CASSYSGYNEQFF. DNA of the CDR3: TGTGCCAGCAGTTACTCCGGTTACAATGAGCAGTTCTTC.